This T cell receptor beta chain came from a study of human T cells and chemical hapten exposure. Study-wide points: Expanded TCRs grouped into significantly more large CDR3 similarity clusters than controls produced. With regard to DPC sensitization, TCRs above 1 in 1000 frequency did not change.

Time point described: pre-sensitization, week 0. Treatment meaning: therapeutic diphenylcyclopropenone sensitization with weekly scalp DPC. Ahead of each patch test application, blood was drawn. The study drew its donors from alopecia patients who were 18 to 70 years old and suitable for DPC. Germline-derived CDR1 and CDR2 are LGHNA and YSLEER. V was clipped by 2 bases and J by 3 bases, with 20 bases between them. The CDR3 spans 18 residues. This clonotype was counted a few times. The target antigen is unknown. TCRdb reanalysed the RACE reads using MiXCR and keeps one entry per CDR3 protein. The sample yields tens of thousands of distinct CDR3 sequences, about 14% seen once.

This material consisted of whole blood, taken in connection with sensitization to the hapten diphenylcyclopropenone (DPC). The TCR sequence derives from a woman aged 50 to 65 with alopecia areata. Some clones in this sample may be carry-over from other donors' samples. This rearrangement joins TRBV4-3 to TRBJ2-4; tentatively, D is TRBD1 (6 bases). The CDR3 bases are TGCGCCAGCAGCCAACTACCTTCACCGGCAGGGGACAAAAACATTCAGTACTTC. This translates into CASSQLPSPAGDKNIQYF.